This TCR beta chain was profiled in a study of naive and memory T cell subsets. Notes on the study in general: RNA-based TCR counts may shift with T cell activation and differentiation. A clonotype means one alpha or beta sequence, not an alpha/beta pair.

Both TRBC1 and TRBC2 were covered by a beta constant-region primer of two equimolar oligonucleotides. The cDNA 3' end received a ligated single-stranded oligonucleotide carrying the SP2 primer and a 12-nucleotide UMI. TCRdb processed the UMI-ligation and nested PCR reads anew with MiXCR; each CDR3 protein has one entry. The data hold around 160,000 distinct CDR3 sequences, with over 15% observed a single time. There are 12 residues in the CDR3. Trimming took off 8 bases at V and 0 bases at J, with 5 bases between the two ends. In germline, CDR1 is MDHEN, CDR2 SYDVKM. This clonotype was picked up a small number of times. As yet, its antigen is unknown.

Sequences were obtained from naive CD4+ T cells from blood. This TCR was sampled from a human donor in good health. The chain has TRBV28 and TRBJ1-5; D unclear. The CDR3 is CASVGSNQPQHF. DNA of the CDR3: TGTGCCAGCGTGGGTAGCAATCAGCCCCAGCATTTT.